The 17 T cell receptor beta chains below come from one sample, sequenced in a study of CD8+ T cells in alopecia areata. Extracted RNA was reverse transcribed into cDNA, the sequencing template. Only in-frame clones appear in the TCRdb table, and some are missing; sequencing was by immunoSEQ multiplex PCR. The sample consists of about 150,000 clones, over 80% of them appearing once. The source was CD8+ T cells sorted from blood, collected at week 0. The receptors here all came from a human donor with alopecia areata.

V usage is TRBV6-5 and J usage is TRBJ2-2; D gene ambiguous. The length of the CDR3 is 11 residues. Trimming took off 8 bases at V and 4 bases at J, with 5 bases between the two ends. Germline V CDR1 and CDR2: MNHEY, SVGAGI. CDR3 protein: CASGSTGELFF. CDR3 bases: TGTGCCAGCGGTAGCACCGGGGAGCTGTTTTTT.

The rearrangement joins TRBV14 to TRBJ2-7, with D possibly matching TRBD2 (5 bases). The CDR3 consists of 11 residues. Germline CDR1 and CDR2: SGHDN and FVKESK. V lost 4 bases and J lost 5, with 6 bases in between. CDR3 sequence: CASSRLHEQYF. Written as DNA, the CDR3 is TGTGCCAGCAGCCGACTACACGAGCAGTACTTC.

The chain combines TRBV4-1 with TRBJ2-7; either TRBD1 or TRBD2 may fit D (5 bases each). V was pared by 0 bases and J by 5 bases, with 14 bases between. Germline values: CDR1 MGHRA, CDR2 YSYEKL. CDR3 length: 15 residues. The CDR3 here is CASSQDLEGTDEQYF. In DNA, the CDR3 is TGCGCCAGCAGCCAAGATCTTGAAGGGACGGACGAGCAGTACTTC.

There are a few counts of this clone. The chain's CDR3 is CASSGGDTTYEQYF. DNA of the CDR3: TGCGCCAGCAGTGGGGGGGACACCACCTACGAGCAGTACTTC. The V call is TRBV10-2, the J call TRBJ2-7; TRBD1 or TRBD2 may be the D gene (6 bases each). In germline, CDR1 is WSHSY, CDR2 SAAADI. There are 14 residues in the CDR3. The V gene lost 4 bases and the J gene lost 2 bases, with 12 bases spanning the gap.

The CDR3 region is CASWETGKAYEQYF. CDR3 DNA sequence: TGTGCCAGCTGGGAGACCGGCAAAGCCTACGAGCAGTACTTC. V is TRBV27 and J is TRBJ2-7; a weak D match, TRBD2 (5 bases). The V end lost 8 bases, the J end lost 2 bases, and 16 bases lay between the germline ends. The germline V gene encodes CDR1 MNHEY and CDR2 SMNVEV (reference sequence). The CDR3 totals 14 residues.

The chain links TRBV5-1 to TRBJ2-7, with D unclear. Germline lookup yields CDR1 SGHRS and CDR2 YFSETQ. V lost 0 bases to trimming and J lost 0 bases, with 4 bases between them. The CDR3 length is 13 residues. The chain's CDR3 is CASSLAYSYEQYF. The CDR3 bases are TGCGCCAGCAGCTTGGCGTACTCCTACGAGCAGTACTTC.

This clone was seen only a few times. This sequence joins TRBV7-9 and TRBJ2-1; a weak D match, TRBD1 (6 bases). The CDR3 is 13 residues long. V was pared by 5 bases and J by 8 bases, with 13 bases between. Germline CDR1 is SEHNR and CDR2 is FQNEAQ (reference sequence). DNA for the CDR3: TGTGCCAGCAGCCTCAGGGGTATCGATGAGCAGTTCTTC. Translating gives CASSLRGIDEQFF.

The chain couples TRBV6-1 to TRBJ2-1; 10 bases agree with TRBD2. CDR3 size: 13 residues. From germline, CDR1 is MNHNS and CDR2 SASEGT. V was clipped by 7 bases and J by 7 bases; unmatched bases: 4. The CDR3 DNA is TGTGCCAGCACAGCGGGGGGGATAAATGAGCAGTTCTTC. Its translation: CASTAGGINEQFF.

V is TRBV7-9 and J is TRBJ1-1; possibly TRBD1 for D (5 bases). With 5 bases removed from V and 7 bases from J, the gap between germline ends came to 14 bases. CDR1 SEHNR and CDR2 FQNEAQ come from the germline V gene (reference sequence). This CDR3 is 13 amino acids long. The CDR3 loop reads CASSRTGRGEAFF. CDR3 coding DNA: TGTGCCAGCAGCCGAACCGGGAGGGGTGAAGCTTTCTTT.

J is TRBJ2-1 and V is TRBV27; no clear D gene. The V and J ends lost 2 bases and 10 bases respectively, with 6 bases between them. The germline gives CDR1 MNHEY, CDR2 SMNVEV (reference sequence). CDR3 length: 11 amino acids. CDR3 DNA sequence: TGTGCCAGCAGTTTAGGAGTAGAGCAGTTCTTC. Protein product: CASSLGVEQFF.

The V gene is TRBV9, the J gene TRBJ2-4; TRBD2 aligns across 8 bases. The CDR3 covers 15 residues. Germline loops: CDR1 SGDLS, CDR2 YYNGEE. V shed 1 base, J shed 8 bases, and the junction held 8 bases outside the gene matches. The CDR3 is CASSVSGSVNDIQYF. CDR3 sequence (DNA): TGTGCCAGCAGCGTAAGCGGGAGCGTCAACGACATTCAGTACTTC. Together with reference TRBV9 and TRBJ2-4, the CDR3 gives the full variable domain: DSGVTQTPKHLITATGQRVTLRCSPRSGDLSVYWYQQSLDQGLQFLIQYYNGEERAKGNILERFSAQQFPDLHSELNLSSLELGDSALYFCASSVSGSVNDIQYFGAGTRLSVL.

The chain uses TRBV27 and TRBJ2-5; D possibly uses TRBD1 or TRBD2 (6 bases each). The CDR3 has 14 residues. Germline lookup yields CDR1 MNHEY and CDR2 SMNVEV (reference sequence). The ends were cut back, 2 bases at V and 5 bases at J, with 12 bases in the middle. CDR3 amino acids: CASSLVRGAETQYF. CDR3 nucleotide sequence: TGTGCCAGCAGTTTAGTTAGGGGGGCGGAGACCCAGTACTTC.

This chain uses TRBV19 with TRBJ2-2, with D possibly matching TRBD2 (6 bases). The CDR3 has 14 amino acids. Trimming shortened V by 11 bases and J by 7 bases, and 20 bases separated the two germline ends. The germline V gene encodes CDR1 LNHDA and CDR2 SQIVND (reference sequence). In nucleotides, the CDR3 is TGTGCCGCCAGGGACCCGACTAGATTCGGGGAGCTGTTTTTT. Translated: CAARDPTRFGELFF.

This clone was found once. As DNA, the CDR3 is TGTGCCAGCAGTGATCTACAGGGCATGAACACTGAAGCTTTCTTT. It encodes CASSDLQGMNTEAFF. This sequence joins TRBV6-1 and TRBJ1-1; perhaps TRBD1 as D (6 bases). V shed 3 bases and J shed 0 bases, with 11 bases lying between them. CDR1 is MNHNS and CDR2 is SASEGT in the germline V gene. This CDR3 has 15 amino acids.

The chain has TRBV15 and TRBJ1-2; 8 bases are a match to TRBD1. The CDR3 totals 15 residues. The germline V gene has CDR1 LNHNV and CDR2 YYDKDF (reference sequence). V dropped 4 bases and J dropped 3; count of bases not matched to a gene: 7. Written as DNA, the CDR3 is TGTGCCACCAGCAACCGACAGGGGTCCGACTATGGCTACACCTTC. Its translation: CATSNRQGSDYGYTF.

CDR3 DNA: TGTGCCAGTAGTATTGGGAACACCGGGGAGCTGTTTTTT. This codes for CASSIGNTGELFF. This rearrangement joins TRBV19 to TRBJ2-2; D remains ambiguous. The CDR3 runs 13 residues. V dropped 3 bases and J dropped 1 base, with 3 bases sitting between them. Germline V gene lookup returns CDR1 LNHDA and CDR2 SQIVND (reference sequence).

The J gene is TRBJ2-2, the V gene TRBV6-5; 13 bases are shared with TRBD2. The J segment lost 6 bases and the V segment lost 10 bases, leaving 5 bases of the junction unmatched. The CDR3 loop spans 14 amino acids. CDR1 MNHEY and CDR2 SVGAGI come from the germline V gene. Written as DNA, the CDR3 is TGTGCCAACGGACTAGCGGGGGCCGCCGGGGAGCTGTTTTTT. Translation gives CANGLAGAAGELFF.